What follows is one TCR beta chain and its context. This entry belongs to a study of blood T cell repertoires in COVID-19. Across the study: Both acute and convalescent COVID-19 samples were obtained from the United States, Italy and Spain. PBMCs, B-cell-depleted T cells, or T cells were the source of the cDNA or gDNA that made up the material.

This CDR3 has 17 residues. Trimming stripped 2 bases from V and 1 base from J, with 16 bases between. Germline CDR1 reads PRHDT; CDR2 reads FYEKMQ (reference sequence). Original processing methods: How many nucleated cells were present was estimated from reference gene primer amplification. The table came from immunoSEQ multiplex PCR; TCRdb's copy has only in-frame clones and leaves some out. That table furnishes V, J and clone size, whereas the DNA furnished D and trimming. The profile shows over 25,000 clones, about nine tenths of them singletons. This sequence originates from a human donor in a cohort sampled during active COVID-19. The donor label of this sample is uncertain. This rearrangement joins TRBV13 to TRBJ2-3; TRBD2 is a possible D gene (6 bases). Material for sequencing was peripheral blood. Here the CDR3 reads CASSLMFVASGTDTQYF. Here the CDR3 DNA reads TGTGCCAGCAGCTTAATGTTCGTAGCTAGCGGCACAGATACGCAGTATTTT.